A single sample gave rise to the 32 T cell receptor beta chains below, sequenced in a study of CD8 T cells in Susac syndrome. Random-hexamer reverse transcription was applied to roughly 0.5 to 1 ug RNA. From the immunoSEQ multiplex PCR reads, TCRdb called clonotypes with MiXCR, one entry per CDR3 protein. This sample has tens of thousands of distinct CDR3 sequences, with around 94% found just once. The sequenced sample was CD4+ T cells from PBMCs. The receptors here all came from a human donor with Susac syndrome.

This chain connects TRBV7-9 to TRBJ1-5; a weak D match, TRBD1 (5 bases). Trimming shortened V by 0 bases and J by 5 bases, and 11 bases separated the two germline ends. CDR1 is SEHNR, CDR2 FQNEAQ, per germline (reference sequence). The CDR3 consists of 15 residues. The CDR3 sequence is CASSLARDWDQPQHF. The CDR3 coding sequence is TGTGCCAGCAGCTTAGCTCGGGACTGGGATCAGCCCCAGCATTTT.

CDR3 DNA sequence: TGTGCCAGTAGTAGGACAGGGGCCGAGCAGTACTTC. Its protein product is CASSRTGAEQYF. V is TRBV19 and J is TRBJ2-7; 9 bases are a match to TRBD1. The CDR3 has 12 residues. Germline V gene sequence: CDR1 LNHDA, CDR2 SQIVND (reference sequence). Losses at the gene ends were 4 bases for V and 6 bases for J; bases not matched to a gene: 1. The whole variable domain, filled in from reference TRBV19 and TRBJ2-7, reads DGGITQSPKYLFRKEGQNVTLSCEQNLNHDAMYWYRQDPGQGLRLIYYSQIVNDFQKGDIAEGYSVSREKKESFPLTVTSAQKNPTAFYLCASSRTGAEQYFGPGTRLTVT.

CDR3 sequence reads: CSARRSGGASYEQYF. The DNA of the CDR3 is TGCAGTGCTAGACGTAGCGGGGGCGCCTCCTACGAGCAGTACTTC. V is TRBV20-1 and J is TRBJ2-7; 9 bases match TRBD2. The CDR3 totals 15 residues. V lost 2 bases, J lost 0 bases, and 5 bases stayed unmatched. Germline CDR1 and CDR2: DFQATT and SNEGSKA (reference sequence).

The chain carries TRBV7-2 and TRBJ2-1; tentatively, D is TRBD1 (5 bases). The CDR3 contains 13 residues. Germline CDR1 and CDR2: SGHTA and FQGNSA. V gave up 4 bases and J gave up 3 bases, with 7 bases separating them. In DNA, the CDR3 is TGTGCCAGCAGCTCCACAGGCTACAATGAGCAGTTCTTC. It codes for CASSSTGYNEQFF.

J is TRBJ2-5 and V is TRBV7-9, with a tentative D call TRBD2 (5 bases). Germline CDR1 SEHNR, CDR2 FQNEAQ (reference sequence). The CDR3 has 16 residues. Deletions cut 7 bases from V and 2 bases from J, with 20 bases between. CDR3 DNA: TGTGCCAGCACCGAGGGTCCGGGCCATCCACAAGAGACCCAGTACTTC. Encoded protein: CASTEGPGHPQETQYF.

Only one count was recorded for this clonotype. The chain employs TRBV6-4 and TRBJ2-3; D is possibly TRBD1 or TRBD2 (6 bases each). V shed 0 bases and J shed 4 bases, with 8 bases lying between them. Germline CDR1 MRHNA, CDR2 SNTAGT. The CDR3 consists of 14 residues. This CDR3 reads CASSDSGGPDTQYF. The DNA for the CDR3 is TGTGCCAGCAGTGACTCCGGGGGCCCAGATACGCAGTATTTT.

This chain joins TRBV12-3 or TRBV12-4 and TRBJ1-3; no reliable D call. The CDR3 sequence is 14 residues long. The germline V and J ends were trimmed by 9 bases and 0 bases, with 12 bases remaining between them. The CDR3 nucleotides read TGTGCCAGTAACCGGGAGACCTCTGGAAACACCATATATTTT. Protein product: CASNRETSGNTIYF.

The chain joins TRBV12-3 or TRBV12-4 to TRBJ2-3; no clear D. This CDR3 is built from 13 residues. The ends were cut back, 3 bases at V and 0 bases at J, with 4 bases in the middle. CDR3 DNA sequence: TGTGCCAGCAGTTTGGGCAGCACAGATACGCAGTATTTT. Translating gives CASSLGSTDTQYF.

The chain uses TRBV5-1 and TRBJ2-3, with D possibly matching TRBD2 (6 bases). The CDR3 is 14 residues long. V dropped 4 bases and J dropped 6 bases, with 15 bases sitting between them. Germline assignment: CDR1 SGHRS and CDR2 YFSETQ. The CDR3 DNA is TGCGCCAGCAGCCTAGAGACTAGATTGGATACGCAGTATTTT. It codes for CASSLETRLDTQYF.

The chain combines TRBV7-9 with TRBJ2-2; 8 bases are shared with TRBD2. Germline V gene lookup returns CDR1 SEHNR and CDR2 FQNEAQ (reference sequence). The CDR3 consists of 16 residues. V lost 7 bases and J lost 8; bases outside the gene matches: 15. The CDR3 spells CASITRGGPTIGELFF. CDR3 in DNA: TGTGCCAGCATCACCCGGGGGGGACCCACCATAGGGGAGCTGTTTTTT.

This clonotype occurred once. The chain carries TRBV5-8 and TRBJ2-3; TRBD1 or TRBD2 may be the D gene (6 bases each). V lost 4 bases, J lost 11 bases, and 20 bases lay in between. The CDR3 consists of 14 residues. The germline gives CDR1 SGHTS, CDR2 YDEGEE. CDR3 protein: CASSISSGAGQQYF. The CDR3 DNA follows: TGTGCCAGCAGCATTTCCTCGGGGGCAGGGCAGCAGTATTTT.

This chain links TRBV7-9 with TRBJ2-1; D is ambiguous. CDR1 and CDR2 from the germline V gene are SEHNR and FQNEAQ (reference sequence). V lost 5 bases, J lost 8 bases, and 10 bases lay in between. The CDR3 contains 12 residues. CDR3 amino acids: CASSPSNDEQFF. The CDR3 DNA follows: TGTGCCAGCAGCCCCTCGAATGATGAGCAGTTCTTC.

This rearrangement joins TRBV7-8 to TRBJ1-5; 8 bases fit TRBD1. Trimming removed 1 base from V and 1 base from J; junction bases left unmatched: 12. Germline V gives CDR1 SGHVS, CDR2 FQNEAQ. CDR3 length equals 19 residues. CDR3 residues: CASSLESRTGLGSNQPQHF. The CDR3 DNA sequence: TGTGCCAGCAGCTTAGAATCCCGGACAGGGCTAGGGAGCAATCAGCCCCAGCATTTT.

The chain uses TRBV28 and TRBJ2-4, with 7 positions matching TRBD1. CDR3 length: 14 residues. With V trimmed by 5 bases and J by 3 bases, 4 bases remained unmatched. Per the germline V gene, CDR1 is MDHEN and CDR2 is SYDVKM. The CDR3 coding sequence is TGTGCCAGCAGTCCACAGGGGAGCAAAAACATTCAGTACTTC. Translated: CASSPQGSKNIQYF.

The gene calls are TRBV30 and TRBJ2-3; tentative D call: TRBD2 (5 bases). The length of the CDR3 is 15 residues. CDR1 and CDR2 from the germline V gene are GTSNPN and SVGIG (reference sequence). V was shortened by 0 bases and J by 3 bases, with 13 bases between the two germline ends. The CDR3 region has the DNA TGTGCCTGGAGTGTCAAAGGACTGTGGACAGATACGCAGTATTTT. Its translation: CAWSVKGLWTDTQYF.

Only one count was recorded for this clonotype. The chain is built from TRBV5-1 and TRBJ2-5; D possibly corresponds to TRBD2 (7 bases). V dropped 0 bases and J dropped 1 base, with 13 bases sitting between them. CDR3 length: 16 residues. Germline CDR1 reads SGHRS; CDR2 reads YFSETQ. In DNA, the CDR3 is TGCGCCAGCAGCTTGGCAGGCGGGGGCCGCCAAGAGACCCAGTACTTC. Its translation is CASSLAGGGRQETQYF.

This clonotype was seen a few times. J is TRBJ2-1 and V is TRBV4-3; TRBD1 matches at 8 bases. This CDR3 contains 16 residues. The germline V gene has CDR1 LGHNA and CDR2 YSLEER. V trimming: 1 base; J trimming: 4 bases; junction bases outside the gene matches: 6. CDR3 protein: CASSQGWDRRYNEQFF. The CDR3 DNA sequence: TGCGCCAGCAGCCAAGGGTGGGACAGGCGGTACAATGAGCAGTTCTTC.

The chain employs TRBV5-4 and TRBJ1-2; possibly TRBD1 for D (5 bases). The ends were cut back, 4 bases at V and 3 bases at J, with 19 bases in the middle. The CDR3 sequence is 16 residues long. Germline assignment: CDR1 SGHNT and CDR2 YYREEE (reference sequence). CDR3 sequence reads: CASSQGGARRDYGYTF. The DNA of the CDR3 is TGTGCCAGCAGCCAGGGAGGGGCCCGGAGGGACTATGGCTACACCTTC. The variable domain in full, with the rest retrieved from reference TRBV5-4 and TRBJ1-2, is ETGVTQSPTHLIKTRGQQVTLRCSSQSGHNTVSWYQQALGQGPQFIFQYYREEENGRGNFPPRFSGLQFPNYSSELNVNALELDDSALYLCASSQGGARRDYGYTFGSGTRLTVV.

The chain is built from TRBV20-1 and TRBJ2-2, with D tentatively TRBD1 (5 bases). The CDR3 consists of 14 residues. Per germline, CDR1 DFQATT and CDR2 SNEGSKA (reference sequence). Trimming removed 5 bases from V and 0 bases from J, with 10 bases in between. The CDR3 loop reads CSALDTSNTGELFF. The CDR3 nucleotides are TGCAGTGCTTTGGACACCTCGAACACCGGGGAGCTGTTTTTT.

The gene calls are TRBV3-1 and TRBJ1-4; no reliable D call. V was pared by 2 bases and J by 2 bases, with 6 bases between. CDR3 length: 14 residues. Germline CDR1 LGHDT, CDR2 YNNKEL (reference sequence). CDR3 nucleotides: TGTGCCAGCAGCCAAAGAGTCACTAATGAAAAACTGTTTTTT. Its protein is CASSQRVTNEKLFF. The variable domain in full, with the rest retrieved from reference TRBV3-1 and TRBJ1-4, is DTAVSQTPKYLVTQMGNDKSIKCEQNLGHDTMYWYKQDSKKFLKIMFSYNNKELIINETVPNRFSPKSPDKAHLNLHINSLELGDSAVYFCASSQRVTNEKLFFGSGTQLSVL.

The gene calls are TRBV18 and TRBJ2-5, with D possibly being TRBD2 (5 bases). Germline CDR1 is KGHSH and CDR2 is LQKENI. The CDR3 contains 16 residues. The V and J ends lost 6 bases and 5 bases respectively, with 22 bases between them. CDR3 in amino acids: CASSTDNERVWETQYF. CDR3 sequence (DNA): TGTGCCAGCTCGACCGATAATGAGAGGGTATGGGAGACCCAGTACTTC.

This clonotype was seen just once. This chain joins TRBV3-1 and TRBJ2-4, with 10 positions matching TRBD2. The CDR3 has 16 amino acids. Germline V gene lookup returns CDR1 LGHDT and CDR2 YNNKEL (reference sequence). After removal of 1 base from V and 8 bases from J, the junction contained 8 bases not matched to a gene. The CDR3, as DNA: TGTGCCAGCAGCCAAGCGGGGAGCGGGGGGGCCCACATTCAGTACTTC. This encodes CASSQAGSGGAHIQYF.

This sequence joins TRBV21-1 and TRBJ2-5; the DNA was not compared with TRBD2, the D call given in the table. TRBV21-1 is tagged as a pseudogene. The CDR3 contains 14 residues. CDR3 sequence (DNA): TGTGCCAGCAGCAGAAGGGGACTCGAAGAGACCCAGTACTTC. Protein: CASSRRGLEETQYF.

This clonotype was found once. J is TRBJ1-2 and V is TRBV28; 7 nucleotides align to TRBD1. V shed 2 bases, J shed 6 bases, and the junction held 0 bases outside the gene matches. The length of the CDR3 is 12 residues. Germline V lookup: CDR1 MDHEN, CDR2 SYDVKM. CDR3 region: CASSLTGDGYTF. In DNA, the CDR3 is TGTGCCAGCAGTTTAACAGGGGATGGCTACACCTTC.

This chain uses TRBV3-1 with TRBJ2-7; TRBD2 might be the D (6 bases). This CDR3 spans 15 amino acids. V lost 0 bases to trimming and J lost 2 bases, with 11 bases between them. The germline V gene has CDR1 LGHDT and CDR2 YNNKEL (reference sequence). Here the CDR3 reads CASSQESGLPYEQYF. The CDR3 coding sequence is TGTGCCAGCAGCCAAGAGTCGGGACTTCCCTACGAGCAGTACTTC.

The CDR3 sequence is CASSAGDRGRSEAFF. CDR3 coding DNA: TGTGCCAGCAGCGCGGGGGACAGGGGACGATCTGAAGCTTTCTTT. V usage is TRBV9 and J usage is TRBJ1-1; 10 bases align to TRBD1. Germline trimming cut 3 bases from V and 6 bases from J; bases unmatched to any gene: 8. Germline values: CDR1 SGDLS, CDR2 YYNGEE. There are 15 residues in the CDR3.

V is TRBV6-6 and J is TRBJ1-1, with D unclear. Germline V gene data show CDR1 as MNHNY and CDR2 as SVGAGI (reference sequence). V was clipped by 0 bases and J by 8 bases, with 10 bases between them. The CDR3 extends over 13 amino acids. CDR3 bases: TGTGCCAGCAGTTACTCGTATACTTCGGAAGCTTTCTTT. The encoded protein is CASSYSYTSEAFF.

V gene TRBV29-1 combines with J gene TRBJ2-1, with D unresolved. The V gene's germline CDR1 is SQVTM and CDR2 ANQGSEA. This CDR3 has 14 residues. The V end was cut by 6 bases, the J end by 0 bases, with 12 bases between. DNA of the CDR3: TGCAGCGTGCGACTCTTAAGCTCCTACAATGAGCAGTTCTTC. It codes for CSVRLLSSYNEQFF.

The rearrangement uses TRBV25-1 and TRBJ2-5; 11 bases line up with TRBD2. Germline CDR1 is MGHDK and CDR2 is SYGVNS. V trimming: 7 bases; J trimming: 5 bases; junction bases outside the gene matches: 6. This CDR3 contains 14 residues. In DNA form, the CDR3 reads TGTGCCAGCAATATAGCGGGGGGGCAGGAGACCCAGTACTTC. Protein product: CASNIAGGQETQYF.

The rearrangement uses TRBV29-1 and TRBJ2-1, with no clear D. The V gene lost 4 bases and the J gene lost 5 bases, with 15 bases spanning the gap. Per germline, CDR1 SQVTM and CDR2 ANQGSEA. CDR3 length: 14 amino acids. The CDR3 DNA is TGCAGCGTTGGATCGGCGCTCACGGACAATGAGCAGTTCTTC. The encoded protein is CSVGSALTDNEQFF.

This sequence joins TRBV28 and TRBJ1-2; no firm D call. Germline V CDR1 and CDR2: MDHEN, SYDVKM. V lost 7 bases, J lost 4 bases, and 10 bases lay in between. CDR3 length: 12 residues. The CDR3 region has the DNA TGTGCCAGCACCGACGAGGTCTATGGCTACACCTTC. It is translated as CASTDEVYGYTF.

The chain carries TRBV20-1 and TRBJ2-2, with D maybe TRBD1 (5 bases). In germline, CDR1 is DFQATT, CDR2 SNEGSKA (reference sequence). CDR3 size: 12 residues. Trimming took 2 bases from V and 7 from J, leaving 8 bases between them. This CDR3 reads CSARQGIGELFF. CDR3 sequence (DNA): TGCAGTGCTAGACAGGGAATCGGGGAGCTGTTTTTT.